These 10 T cell receptor beta chains share one sample of origin, sequenced in a study of cytomegalovirus exposure and HLA in healthy donors. PCR was performed using 60 Vbeta and 13 Jbeta primers. Clones were sequenced by immunoSEQ multiplex PCR, and TCRdb holds only the in-frame ones, with some missing. The data show roughly 100,000 clones, roughly 82% seen once. Sequenced input: PBMCs. Receptors originate from a male donor in good health and CMV-seropositive.

The rearrangement uses TRBV5-1 and TRBJ2-7, with D possibly matching TRBD1 (6 bases). V was clipped by 2 bases and J by 0 bases, with 9 bases between them. Germline loops: CDR1 SGHRS, CDR2 YFSETQ. The CDR3 sequence is 14 residues long. The CDR3 nucleotides are TGCGCCAGCAGCTTCGGGACAATCTCCTACGAGCAGTACTTC. It is translated as CASSFGTISYEQYF.

The chain uses TRBV7-9 and TRBJ1-2; possible D gene TRBD1, 6 bases. Germline V gives CDR1 SEHNR, CDR2 FQNEAQ (reference sequence). The CDR3 has 14 amino acids. The V gene lost 5 bases and the J gene lost 9 bases, with 19 bases spanning the gap. The CDR3 sequence: CASSLGRGNERYTF. The CDR3 DNA follows: TGTGCCAGCAGCCTCGGCAGGGGAAACGAACGCTACACCTTC.

This clone was observed a few times. V gene TRBV4-3 combines with J gene TRBJ1-1; 8 nucleotides match TRBD1. V gave up 0 bases and J gave up 4 bases; unmatched junction bases: 10. Per the germline V gene, CDR1 is LGHNA and CDR2 is YSLEER. The CDR3 spans 17 residues. For the CDR3, the DNA is TGCGCCAGCAGCCAAGACAGGGCAGGGGGCGTGAGCACTGAAGCTTTCTTT. Protein: CASSQDRAGGVSTEAFF.

This clone occurred once. The V and J genes are TRBV5-5 and TRBJ1-1, with D tentatively TRBD1 (5 bases). The CDR3 loop spans 16 amino acids. The V end was cut by 0 bases, the J end by 1 base, with 13 bases between. The V gene's germline CDR1 is SGHKS and CDR2 YYEKEE (reference sequence). CDR3 amino acids: CASSLEGRGWNTEAFF. CDR3 bases: TGTGCCAGCAGCTTGGAGGGTCGGGGGTGGAACACTGAAGCTTTCTTT.

This chain links TRBV7-9 with TRBJ1-1; 7 bases map to TRBD1. V dropped 5 bases and J dropped 0; count of bases not matched to a gene: 6. The CDR3 loop spans 15 amino acids. Germline CDR1 reads SEHNR; CDR2 reads FQNEAQ (reference sequence). This CDR3 is CASSQKGQMNTEAFF. DNA for the CDR3: TGTGCCAGCAGCCAGAAGGGACAGATGAACACTGAAGCTTTCTTT.

This clone was counted once. This chain uses TRBV27 with TRBJ1-5; D is undetermined. V lost 1 base to trimming and J lost 2 bases, with 9 bases between them. CDR1 and CDR2 from the germline V gene are MNHEY and SMNVEV (reference sequence). CDR3 length equals 15 residues. Here the CDR3 DNA reads TGTGCCAGCAGTTTATACGGGGTAGGCAATCAGCCCCAGCATTTT. Amino acids: CASSLYGVGNQPQHF.

The chain has TRBV27 and TRBJ2-2; 7 positions match TRBD2. The ends lost 4 bases at V and 6 bases at J; junction bases unmatched: 2. The CDR3 has 13 amino acids. From germline, CDR1 is MNHEY and CDR2 SMNVEV (reference sequence). CDR3: CASSWTSAGELFF. Here the CDR3 DNA reads TGTGCCAGCAGTTGGACTAGTGCCGGGGAGCTGTTTTTT.

This clone is a singleton in its sample. The chain uses TRBV7-6 and TRBJ1-2; a possible D gene is TRBD1 (6 bases). V lost 3 bases and J 6 bases, leaving 11 bases between the germline ends. The V gene's germline CDR1 is SGHVS and CDR2 FNYEAQ. This CDR3 is built from 13 residues. As DNA, the CDR3 is TGTGCCAGCAGCTTGGTACAGGGTAATGGCTACACCTTC. Translating it yields CASSLVQGNGYTF.

This clone appeared a single time. The chain employs TRBV13 and TRBJ2-7; no definite D call. CDR1 and CDR2 from the germline V gene are PRHDT and FYEKMQ (reference sequence). Trimming took off 0 bases at V and 6 bases at J, with 12 bases between the two ends. This CDR3 contains 14 residues. As DNA, the CDR3 is TGTGCCAGCAGCTTAGGGCTCTTGCGCTCCGAGCAGTACTTC. Protein: CASSLGLLRSEQYF.

This clone was counted only a few times. The J gene is TRBJ2-3, the V gene TRBV4-2; D is undetermined. Trimming removed 3 bases at V and 7 bases at J, with 14 bases between. Germline V CDR1 and CDR2: LGHNA, YNFKEQ. The CDR3 sequence is 14 residues long. DNA for the CDR3: TGTGCCAGCAGCCAGGAACTCAATGGGCATACGCAGTATTTT. As protein: CASSQELNGHTQYF.